A selection of T cell receptor beta chains follows, all from one sample in a study of blood T cells in healthy people across ages. TCRdb passed the 5' RACE reads through MiXCR, listing each CDR3 protein once. The repertoire includes about 1.4 million distinct CDR3 sequences, roughly 59% of them detected once, and roughly 7% sits in the top ten. Sequencing was carried out using blood. Source of these receptors: a man between 18 and 35 years old in good health. Both conserved end residues are part of each CDR3. D genes are given only for firm matches. The listing skips clone size in some rows; elsewhere it reads once, few, many or a size class.

size: few
D: .
J: TRBJ2-7
V: TRBV6-2/TRBV6-3
DNA: TGTGCCAGCAGTCCCGGGCGCCATTGGACCTCCTACGAGCAGTACTTC
CDR3: CASSPGRHWTSYEQYF

size: few
D: TRBD2
J: TRBJ2-7
V: TRBV10-1
DNA: TGCGCCAGCAGTGAGACGGGGGGAATAGGCGAGCAGTACTTC
CDR3: CASSETGGIGEQYF

size: .
D: .
J: TRBJ1-6
V: TRBV27
DNA: TGTGCCAGCACAGGGGAATCCTATAATTCACCCCTCCACTTT
CDR3: CASTGESYNSPLHF

size: .
D: .
J: TRBJ2-7
V: TRBV10-3
DNA: TGTGCCATCAGTGTGGACCAGGGAAAGGGGATAACCTACGAGCAGTACTTC
CDR3: CAISVDQGKGITYEQYF

size: few
D: TRBD1
J: TRBJ2-7
V: TRBV4-3
DNA: TGCGCCAGCAGCCAGGAACGACAGGGATCCTACGAGCAGTACTTC
CDR3: CASSQERQGSYEQYF

size: .
D: .
J: TRBJ2-7
V: TRBV4-1
DNA: TGCGCCAGCAGCGGGGGGTTGGGTGACGAGCAGTACTTC
CDR3: CASSGGLGDEQYF

size: few
D: .
J: TRBJ2-3
V: TRBV5-4
DNA: TGTGCCAGCAGCGCCACCGGTAGGCAAGTAGATACGCAGTATTTT
CDR3: CASSATGRQVDTQYF

size: few
D: .
J: TRBJ1-1
V: TRBV29-1
DNA: TGCAGCGTTTCGTTCGGGAGTGAAGCTTTCTTT
CDR3: CSVSFGSEAFF

size: .
D: .
J: TRBJ2-1
V: TRBV7-9
DNA: TGTGCCAGCGGCGCCGGGGACCCGTCCTACAATGAGCAGTTCTTC
CDR3: CASGAGDPSYNEQFF

size: few
D: .
J: TRBJ2-4
V: TRBV28
DNA: TGTGCCAGCAGTTCCATCGACAGTCTCCGCATTCAGTACTTC
CDR3: CASSSIDSLRIQYF

size: .
D: .
J: TRBJ2-7
V: TRBV6-5
DNA: TGTGCCAGCAGCCCAACACCACAGGCGACCTCCTACGAGCAGTACTTC
CDR3: CASSPTPQATSYEQYF

size: few
D: .
J: TRBJ2-4
V: TRBV10-3
DNA: TGTGCCATCAGTGACCCCGGTGGGTACATTCAGTACTTC
CDR3: CAISDPGGYIQYF

size: few
D: TRBD1
J: TRBJ2-7
V: TRBV20-1
DNA: TGCAGTGCTAGACCCCTTGACAGGGGCGGTCTCTACGAGCAGTACTTC
CDR3: CSARPLDRGGLYEQYF

size: few
D: TRBD2
J: TRBJ2-7
V: TRBV27
DNA: TGTGCCAGCAGTTTTTTGGCGGGGGGCGGGTACGAGCAGTACTTC
CDR3: CASSFLAGGGYEQYF

size: .
D: .
J: TRBJ2-4
V: TRBV20-1
DNA: TGCAGTGCCGGGGACCAAAACATTCAGTACTTC
CDR3: CSAGDQNIQYF

size: .
D: .
J: TRBJ2-2
V: TRBV12-3/TRBV12-4
DNA: TGTGCCAGCAGTTTTTTCCCCCCAGTAGTAGATTCAACCGGGGAGCTGTTTTTT
CDR3: CASSFFPPVVDSTGELFF

size: .
D: .
J: TRBJ1-1
V: TRBV5-1
DNA: TGCGCCAGCAGCTACCTCGTGGAAACTGAAGCTTTCTTT
CDR3: CASSYLVETEAFF

size: .
D: TRBD1
J: TRBJ2-1
V: TRBV4-2
DNA: TGTGCCAGCAGCCCAGGGACAGCCCGGGGTAATGAGCAGTTCTTC
CDR3: CASSPGTARGNEQFF

size: few
D: .
J: TRBJ2-3
V: TRBV20-1
DNA: TGCAGTGCTCCGCGGGGAGCCACAGATACGCAGTATTTT
CDR3: CSAPRGATDTQYF

size: .
D: TRBD1
J: TRBJ2-5
V: TRBV5-6
DNA: TGTGCCAGCAGCTTACTTTCAGGGGGAGAGACCCAGTACTTC
CDR3: CASSLLSGGETQYF

size: .
D: TRBD2
J: TRBJ2-1
V: TRBV7-2
DNA: TGTGCCAGCAGCTTCTATTTAGCGGGGTCTTCGCCTGAGCAGTTCTTC
CDR3: CASSFYLAGSSPEQFF

size: .
D: TRBD2
J: TRBJ2-5
V: TRBV20-1
DNA: TGCAGTGCTAGCGGCGGGGGGGAAGAGACCCAGTACTTC
CDR3: CSASGGGEETQYF

size: few
D: TRBD2
J: TRBJ2-3
V: TRBV20-1
DNA: TGCAGTGCCCACAGCGGGGGGGCCGGCACAGATACGCAGTATTTT
CDR3: CSAHSGGAGTDTQYF

size: few
D: .
J: TRBJ2-7
V: TRBV20-1
DNA: TGCAGTGCCCAAACGGGTGGGAGGTACGAGCAGTACTTC
CDR3: CSAQTGGRYEQYF

size: .
D: .
J: TRBJ2-2
V: TRBV29-1
DNA: TGCAGCGTGGGGCAAGCCGGGGAGCTGTTTTTT
CDR3: CSVGQAGELFF

size: .
D: TRBD2
J: TRBJ2-1
V: TRBV7-9
DNA: TGTGCCAGCAGCTCCCAGACCGGACTAGTGGGGGATGAGCAGTTCTTC
CDR3: CASSSQTGLVGDEQFF

size: few
D: .
J: TRBJ1-4
V: TRBV15
DNA: TGTGCCACCAGCAGACACCTCCGGGATCCGGATGAGAAACTGTTTTTT
CDR3: CATSRHLRDPDEKLFF

size: .
D: TRBD2
J: TRBJ2-3
V: TRBV7-2
DNA: TGTGCCAGCAGCCCCGTTAGCGGGACAAAGGGTACGCAGTATTTT
CDR3: CASSPVSGTKGTQYF

size: .
D: TRBD2
J: TRBJ2-1
V: TRBV6-5
DNA: TGTGCCAGCAGAACTAGCGGGAGTGGATATGAGCAGTTCTTC
CDR3: CASRTSGSGYEQFF